The subject of this entry is one T cell receptor beta chain. Its cognate antigen has yet to be identified. The germline gene is not matched at one end of the junction; a read error may be the cause. The source of the sample is a study of T cells in Graves' hyperthyroidism and ophthalmopathy (dated by TCRdb to the late 2010s). Regarding the study in general: Peripheral blood was collected at initial diagnosis, before any treatment. To identify distinguishing TCR V-J signatures, a discovery cohort of roughly 100 patients was used, comprising some 43 with Graves' ophthalmopathy and 57 with stable Graves' hyperthyroidism. Whether ophthalmopathy could be predicted prospectively was tested in an independent validation cohort made up of about 20 hyperthyroidism patients plus 17 patients who later progressed to ophthalmopathy. The 90 or so discovery patients were randomly split 7:3 into training and test sets. In addition, the study compared T-cell repertoires in thyroid tissue and in blood from roughly six Graves' hyperthyroidism patients. After blood sampling, hyperthyroidism patients were treated with methimazole at a starting dose of 30 mg daily, and ophthalmopathy patients were treated with high-dose intravenous methylprednisolone. The paper reports TCR Vbeta CDR3 sequencing of about 140 peripheral blood samples: some 44 ophthalmopathy, fewer than 85 hyperthyroidism and approximately 17 progressor patients.

Stable Graves' hyperthyroidism was defined as the absence of progression to ophthalmopathy over 18 months of follow-up. Hyperthyroidism patients were newly diagnosed, had a disease duration of under 2 months, and were aged 18 to 65 years. The study excluded patients with uncontrolled infections, other autoimmune diseases, pregnancy or lactation. Diagnoses were established on the basis of clinical symptoms, serum thyroxine and TRAb, thyroid ultrasound, and orbital computed tomography. PBMCs were separated from approximately 9.9 ml of fresh peripheral blood using Ficoll-Paque density gradient centrifugation. Trizol reagent was used to extract total RNA, and RNA quality was then checked on an Agilent 2100 Bioanalyzer. What the research found in general, with its limitations: In cross-validation, a model built on a 13 V-J signature told ophthalmopathy apart from stable hyperthyroidism with approximately 90% sensitivity and roughly 81% specificity, and in testing the same model reached 80%/75%. No statistical method was used to fix the sample size in advance, and group allocation was not hidden from the investigators. Most expanded thyroid clonotypes (frequency above 0.001) were also detected in blood, a finding suggesting that blood repertoires may reflect thyroid immune responses. In validation, the model predicted progression to ophthalmopathy with about 71% sensitivity and approximately 78% specificity, a median of about 6 months before onset.

CDR1 and CDR2, looked up from the germline V gene (reference sequence), are LGHDT and YNNKEL. Including the terminal cysteine and phenylalanine, the CDR3 comprises 13 residues. This entry keeps only the CDR3 DNA: 39 bases, framed from base 1. The TCR beta CDR3 regions were amplified from the RNA transcripts. For the first round of RT-PCR on the TCR CDR3, the HTBI primer set was used together with the Qiagen OneStep RT-PCR kit. The libraries were constructed in a second round of multiplex PCR and then size-selected and purified. Libraries were sequenced paired-end with 100 bp reads on an Illumina HiSeq2000. The original methods were these. SOAPnuke was used to process the raw data, throwing out any read that contained adapters or uncalled bases, had a mean Phred below 15, or lacked an exact constant-primer or identifier match. High-quality paired reads were merged with COPE v1.2.5, and unique nucleotide sequences were defined as clonotypes. MiTCR v1.1 was used to align clonotypes to the IMGT TRBV, TRBD and TRBJ reference segments. Only V-J combinations with frequency above 0.0001, covering about 99% of repertoires, were analysed. The TCS score was defined as F50 (clonal expansion) divided by E x V (chaos), with BLOSUM62-based TCRdist calculated between CDR3 peptides within each V-J. Welch's t-statistics and random forest reduced fewer than 600 V-J features to 13, which were used in a naive Bayes classifier (R e1071). TCRdb reanalyzed the raw reads on its own, using fastp at Q25 for trimming and MiXCR for clone calling, and kept in-frame beta chains. Entries are consolidated by CDR3 protein sequence, retaining the most common genes and DNA. The V and J calls, along with clone size, are taken from TCRdb and not from the paper's own processing. This sample comprises about 210,000 distinct CDR3 sequences, more than 15% of them detected only once. The top ten constitute approximately 50% of the sample.

This clonotype originated in a man in his fifties or sixties with Graves' hyperthyroidism. Recombination connected TRBV3-1 to TRBJ2-1, with 9 junctional bases fitting TRBD2. Sequencing was performed on blood. The DNA sequence reads TGTGCCAGCAGCCAAGCTAGCGGGACGCAGTCGATCTTC. This is translated as CASSQASGTQSIF.